The 17 T cell receptor beta chains listed next were all sequenced from one sample in a study of blood T cell repertoires in COVID-19. The method was immunoSEQ multiplex PCR; TCRdb's version includes in-frame clones alone and lacks a portion of them. The sample includes about 130,000 clones, less than 90% of them seen just once. The sequenced sample consisted of peripheral blood. These receptors all come from a man aged 80 or over with active or convalescent COVID-19.

CDR3 amino acids: CASSPPGSYEQYF. DNA of the CDR3: TGTGCCAGCAGCCCGCCGGGTAGTTACGAGCAGTACTTC. The chain has TRBV7-9 and TRBJ2-7; D call uncertain. This CDR3 contains 13 residues. The V end was cut by 5 bases, the J end by 4 bases, with 12 bases between. The germline V gene encodes CDR1 SEHNR and CDR2 FQNEAQ (reference sequence).

The rearrangement links TRBV15 to TRBJ1-1; 8 bases map to TRBD1. Germline V CDR1 and CDR2: LNHNV, YYDKDF (reference sequence). The J segment lost 2 bases and the V segment lost 2 bases, leaving 7 bases of the junction unmatched. This CDR3 is built from 16 residues. As DNA, the CDR3 is TGTGCCACCAGCAGATTTTACAGGGGGTTTAACACTGAAGCTTTCTTT. Protein product: CATSRFYRGFNTEAFF.

This clone has a handful of counts. This chain uses TRBV6-2 or TRBV6-3 with TRBJ1-3; D call uncertain. There are 18 residues in the CDR3. CDR1 is MNHEY, CDR2 SVGEGT, per germline. V lost 6 bases to trimming and J lost 0 bases, with 21 bases between them. The CDR3 region has the DNA TGTGCCAGCAGCCCCCGGGAGGCCTTCCCCCACTCTGGAAACACCATATATTTT. Protein sequence: CASSPREAFPHSGNTIYF.

J is TRBJ1-1 and V is TRBV27, with D hard to call. Trimming removed 6 bases from V and 2 bases from J, with 10 bases in between. CDR1 is MNHEY, CDR2 SMNVEV, per germline (reference sequence). This CDR3 is 13 amino acids long. The CDR3 nucleotides read TGTGCCAGCAGATTACAGATAAACACTGAAGCTTTCTTT. Its translation is CASRLQINTEAFF.

The gene calls are TRBV10-3 and TRBJ2-1; D is perhaps TRBD2 (5 bases). V was shortened by 2 bases and J by 0 bases, with 14 bases between the two germline ends. CDR1 is ENHRY, CDR2 SYGVKD, per germline. The CDR3 has 17 amino acids. The DNA for the CDR3 is TGTGCCATCAGTGAGACGACTACCTCGAGCTCCTACAATGAGCAGTTCTTC. Translated, it gives CAISETTTSSSYNEQFF.

This chain joins TRBV19 and TRBJ1-2; D may be TRBD1 (5 bases). Germline CDR1 and CDR2: LNHDA and SQIVND (reference sequence). Trimming removed 3 bases from V and 8 bases from J, with 13 bases in between. This CDR3 contains 13 residues. The CDR3 coding sequence is TGTGCCAGTAGTATCCGGGACTTTGCGGGCTACACCTTC. This translates into CASSIRDFAGYTF.

This sequence joins TRBV5-1 and TRBJ2-3, with 9 bases identical to TRBD2. This CDR3 comprises 14 residues. CDR1 and CDR2 from the germline V gene are SGHRS and YFSETQ. With V trimmed by 6 bases and J by 2 bases, 4 bases remained unmatched. The CDR3 loop is CASNGGGDTDTQYF. In nucleotides, the CDR3 is TGCGCCAGCAATGGCGGGGGGGACACAGATACGCAGTATTTT.

This chain uses TRBV11-3 with TRBJ2-5; TRBD2 might be the D (6 bases). Trimming removed 2 bases at V and 7 bases at J, with 14 bases between. This CDR3 region has 14 residues. Germline-derived CDR1 and CDR2 are SGHNT and YENEEA. CDR3 sequence: CASSLLTGVGTQYF. In DNA form, the CDR3 reads TGTGCCAGCAGCTTACTGACGGGGGTCGGGACCCAGTACTTC.

The rearrangement links TRBV27 to TRBJ2-7, with 8 bases aligning to TRBD2. V lost 3 bases and J lost 7; bases outside the gene matches: 8. CDR3 length: 14 residues. The germline V gene encodes CDR1 MNHEY and CDR2 SMNVEV (reference sequence). CDR3 DNA sequence: TGTGCCAGCAGTTTGGTCGGGAGGGCCGGGGAGCAGTACTTC. Protein: CASSLVGRAGEQYF.

This clone appeared once. V usage is TRBV3-1 (or the pseudogene TRBV3-2) and J usage is TRBJ2-1, with D perhaps TRBD2 (5 bases). Germline CDR1 LGHDT, CDR2 YNNKEL (reference sequence). Between the trimmed V and J ends, which lost 8 bases and 7 bases, there was a span of 15 bases. This CDR3 has 13 amino acids. The DNA for the CDR3 is TGTGCCAGCCTAAGCGGTGAAGTGAATGAGCAGTTCTTC. Protein: CASLSGEVNEQFF.

The chain links TRBV29-1 to TRBJ2-7; 9 bases are shared with TRBD2. Germline values: CDR1 SQVTM, CDR2 ANQGSEA. The V segment lost 7 bases and the J segment 3 bases; nucleotides outside the gene matches: 13. The CDR3 covers 15 residues. CDR3 region: CSGSRGSGSGYEQYF. Here the CDR3 DNA reads TGCAGCGGCTCCCGGGGTAGCGGGAGTGGCTACGAGCAGTACTTC.

This clone was counted only a few times. The chain carries TRBV24-1 and TRBJ2-7, with 12 bases matching TRBD1. Germline V gene lookup returns CDR1 KGHDR and CDR2 SFDVKD. The CDR3 loop spans 16 amino acids. V trimming: 4 bases; J trimming: 5 bases; junction bases outside the gene matches: 8. The CDR3 DNA reads as TGTGCCACCAGTGACCCACAGGGACAGGGGGCAGACGAGCAGTACTTC. It encodes CATSDPQGQGADEQYF.

This clone was counted between two and nine times. This chain joins TRBV7-6 and TRBJ1-4; 7 nucleotides align to TRBD1. The junction had 7 bases not matched to a gene; V was cut back by 0 bases and J by 12 bases. Germline loops: CDR1 SGHVS, CDR2 FNYEAQ. This CDR3 comprises 14 residues. Written as DNA, the CDR3 is TGTGCCAGCAGCTTAGCCCCCGAGGGGGCAGAACTGTTTTTT. This gives the protein CASSLAPEGAELFF. Together with reference TRBV7-6 and TRBJ1-4, the CDR3 gives the full variable domain: GAGVSQSPRYKVTKRGQDVALRCDPISGHVSLYWYRQALGQGPEFLTYFNYEAQQDKSGLPNDRFSAERPEGSISTLTIQRTEQRDSAMYRCASSLAPEGAELFFGSGTQLSVL.

There are a few counts of this clone. The genes are TRBV3-1 (or the pseudogene TRBV3-2) and TRBJ1-5; unclear D gene. Between the trimmed V and J ends, which lost 1 base and 5 bases, there was a span of 12 bases. Germline V gene data show CDR1 as LGHDT and CDR2 as YNNKEL (reference sequence). This CDR3 has 15 residues. The CDR3 sequence is CASSQGAGSHQPQHF. The CDR3, as DNA: TGTGCCAGCAGCCAAGGAGCGGGCAGCCATCAGCCCCAGCATTTT.

The DNA for the CDR3 is TGTGCCAGCAGCCAAGATGTACAGGGCAATCAGCCCCAGCATTTT. Its protein product is CASSQDVQGNQPQHF. The chain carries TRBV4-2 and TRBJ1-5; weak D call: TRBD1 (5 bases). The germline CDR1 and CDR2 sequences are LGHNA and YNFKEQ. The germline V and J ends were trimmed by 0 bases and 2 bases, with 8 bases remaining between them. This CDR3 region has 15 residues.

The CDR3 DNA reads TGTGCCAGCAGCCAACTGGGAGGAGAGACCCAGTACTTC. Translated: CASSQLGGETQYF. The rearrangement uses TRBV3-1 (or the pseudogene TRBV3-2) and TRBJ2-5, with a tentative D call TRBD2 (6 bases). V lost 2 bases, J lost 4 bases, and 8 bases lay in between. The germline V gene has CDR1 LGHDT and CDR2 YNNKEL (reference sequence). The CDR3 is 13 residues long.

The chain is built from TRBV7-2 and TRBJ2-1; TRBD2 matches 7 bases. CDR1 and CDR2 from the germline V gene are SGHTA and FQGNSA. Unmatched junction bases numbered 17, after V lost 5 bases and J lost 7 bases. The CDR3 totals 17 residues. The CDR3 sequence is CASSPTVAGPTRNEQFF. CDR3 DNA: TGTGCCAGCAGCCCGACCGTAGCGGGCCCTACTCGGAATGAGCAGTTCTTC.